The entry below describes one T cell receptor (beta chain). In the original workflow: Cell counts per sample came from amplifying reference gene primers. Produced via immunoSEQ multiplex PCR; TCRdb's table is partial and in-frame only. D and trimming come from the DNA, and the V and J calls and clone size come from that table. The data contain about 320,000 clones, approximately 90% of them singletons. The sample originates from a study of blood T cell repertoires in COVID-19. Study background: T cells, B-cell-depleted T cells, or PBMCs supplied cDNA or gDNA.

Specimen: peripheral blood. This receptor was obtained from a woman younger than 45 with COVID-19, enrolled during active disease.

CDR3 in amino acids: CSVAAGTSSDTQYF. CDR3 in DNA: TGCAGCGTTGCTGCCGGGACTAGCTCCGATACGCAGTATTTT. The chain has TRBV29-1 and TRBJ2-3, with TRBD2 identical over 9 bases. Germline assignment: CDR1 SQVTM and CDR2 ANQGSEA. The CDR3 loop spans 14 amino acids. The V segment lost 4 bases and the J segment 6 bases; nucleotides outside the gene matches: 8.